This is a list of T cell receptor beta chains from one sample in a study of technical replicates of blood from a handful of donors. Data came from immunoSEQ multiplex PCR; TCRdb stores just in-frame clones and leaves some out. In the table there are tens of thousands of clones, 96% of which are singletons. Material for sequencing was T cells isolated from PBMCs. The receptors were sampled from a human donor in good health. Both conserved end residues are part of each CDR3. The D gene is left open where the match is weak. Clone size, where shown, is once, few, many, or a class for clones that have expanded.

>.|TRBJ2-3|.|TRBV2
CASKRASTDTQYF
TGTGCTTCAAAGCGGGCCAGCACAGATACGCAGTATTTT
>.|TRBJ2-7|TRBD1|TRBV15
CATSARDRGYEQYF
TGTGCCACCAGCGCCCGGGACAGGGGCTACGAGCAGTACTTC
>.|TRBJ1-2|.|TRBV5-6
CASSLVRQGSYGYTF
TGTGCCAGCAGCTTGGTACGGCAGGGCAGTTATGGCTACACCTTC
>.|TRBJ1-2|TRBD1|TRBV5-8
CASSYAPGQGIYGYTF
TGTGCCAGCAGCTATGCTCCGGGACAGGGGATATATGGCTACACCTTC
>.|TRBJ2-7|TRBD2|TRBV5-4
CASSRDYNSYEQYF
TGTGCCAGCAGCCGGGACTACAACTCCTACGAGCAGTACTTC
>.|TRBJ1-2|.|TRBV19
CASSPKQGANYGYTF
TGTGCCAGTAGTCCAAAACAGGGAGCTAACTATGGCTACACCTTC
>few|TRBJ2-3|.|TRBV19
CASSIWQGDTQYF
TGTGCCAGTAGTATCTGGCAGGGAGATACGCAGTATTTT
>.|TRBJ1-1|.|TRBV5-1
CASSGQTSQSEAFF
TGCGCCAGCAGCGGACAGACCTCCCAGTCTGAAGCTTTCTTT
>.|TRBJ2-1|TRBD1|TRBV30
CAWSTEGQGNYYEQFF
TGTGCCTGGAGTACCGAGGGACAGGGTAACTACTATGAGCAGTTCTTC
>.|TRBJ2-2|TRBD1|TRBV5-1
CASSLWDRAGATNTGELFF
TGCGCCAGCAGCTTGTGGGACAGGGCCGGAGCAACGAACACCGGGGAGCTGTTTTTT
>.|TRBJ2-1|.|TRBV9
CASSLQENEQFF
TGTGCCAGCAGCCTACAGGAAAATGAGCAGTTCTTC
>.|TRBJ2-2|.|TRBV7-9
CASSSSGTGELFF
TGTGCCAGCAGCTCTTCGGGCACCGGGGAGCTGTTTTTT